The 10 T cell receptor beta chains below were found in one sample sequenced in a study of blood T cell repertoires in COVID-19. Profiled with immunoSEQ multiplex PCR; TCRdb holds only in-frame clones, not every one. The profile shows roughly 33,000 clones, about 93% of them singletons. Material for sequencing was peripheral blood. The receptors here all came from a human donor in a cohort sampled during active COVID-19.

CDR3 in amino acids: CASSSTDNYGYTF. The CDR3 DNA reads as TGTGCCAGCAGCTCGACAGATAACTATGGCTACACCTTC. The chain recombines TRBV5-6 with TRBJ1-2; maybe TRBD1 (5 bases). CDR1 and CDR2 (germline): SGHDT, YYEEEE. Deletions cut 3 bases from V and 1 base from J, with 7 bases between. The CDR3 is 13 amino acids.

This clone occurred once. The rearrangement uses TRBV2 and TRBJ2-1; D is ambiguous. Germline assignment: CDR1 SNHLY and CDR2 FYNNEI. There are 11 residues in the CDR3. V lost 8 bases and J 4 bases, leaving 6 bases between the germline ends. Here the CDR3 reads CASSSYNEQFF. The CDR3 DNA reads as TGTGCCAGCTCTTCTTACAATGAGCAGTTCTTC.

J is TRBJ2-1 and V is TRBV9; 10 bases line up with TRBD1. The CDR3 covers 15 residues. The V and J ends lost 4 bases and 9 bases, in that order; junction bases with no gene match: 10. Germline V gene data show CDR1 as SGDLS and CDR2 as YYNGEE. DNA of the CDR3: TGTGCCAGCAGCTCCTCCGGGACAGGGGTTTCTGAGCAGTTCTTC. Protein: CASSSSGTGVSEQFF.

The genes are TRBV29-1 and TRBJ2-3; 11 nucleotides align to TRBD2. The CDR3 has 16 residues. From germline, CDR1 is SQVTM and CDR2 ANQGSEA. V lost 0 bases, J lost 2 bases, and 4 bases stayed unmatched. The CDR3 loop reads CSVEDRLAGPTDTQYF. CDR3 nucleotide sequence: TGCAGCGTTGAAGATAGACTAGCGGGGCCCACAGATACGCAGTATTTT.

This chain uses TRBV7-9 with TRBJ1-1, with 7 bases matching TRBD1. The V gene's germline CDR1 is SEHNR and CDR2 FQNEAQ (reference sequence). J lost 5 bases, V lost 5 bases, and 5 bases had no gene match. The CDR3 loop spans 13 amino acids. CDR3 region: CASSPPGGTEAFF. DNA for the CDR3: TGTGCCAGCAGCCCGCCAGGGGGGACTGAAGCTTTCTTT.

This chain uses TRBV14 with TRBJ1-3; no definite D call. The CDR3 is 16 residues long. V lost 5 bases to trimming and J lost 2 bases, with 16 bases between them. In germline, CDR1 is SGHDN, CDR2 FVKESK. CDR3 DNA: TGTGCCAGCAGCAATCTCCTCAAAGCGGCTGGAAACACCATATATTTT. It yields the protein CASSNLLKAAGNTIYF.

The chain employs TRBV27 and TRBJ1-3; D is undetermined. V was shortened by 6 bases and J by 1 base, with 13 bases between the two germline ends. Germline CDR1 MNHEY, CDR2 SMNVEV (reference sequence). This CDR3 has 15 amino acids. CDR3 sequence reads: CASSRTLRSGNTIYF. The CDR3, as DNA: TGTGCCAGCAGCCGAACTCTACGGTCTGGAAACACCATATATTTT.

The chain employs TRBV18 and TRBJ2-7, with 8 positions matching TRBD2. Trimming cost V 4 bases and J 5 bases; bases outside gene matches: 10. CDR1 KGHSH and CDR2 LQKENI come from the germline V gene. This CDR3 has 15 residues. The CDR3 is CASSQSGGGTHEQYF. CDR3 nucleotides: TGTGCCAGCTCACAGAGCGGGGGTGGCACTCACGAGCAGTACTTC.

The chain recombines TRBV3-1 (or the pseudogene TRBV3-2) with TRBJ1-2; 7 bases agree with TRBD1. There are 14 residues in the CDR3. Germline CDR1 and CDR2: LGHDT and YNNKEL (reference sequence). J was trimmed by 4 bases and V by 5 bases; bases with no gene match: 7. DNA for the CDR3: TGTGCCAGCAGCGGACAGGAGGACGGCTATGGCTACACCTTC. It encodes CASSGQEDGYGYTF.

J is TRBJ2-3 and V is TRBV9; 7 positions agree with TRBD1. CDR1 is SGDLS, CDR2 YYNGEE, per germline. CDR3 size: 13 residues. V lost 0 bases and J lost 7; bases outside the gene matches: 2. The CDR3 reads CASSVARGHTQYF. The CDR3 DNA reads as TGTGCCAGCAGCGTAGCTAGGGGGCATACGCAGTATTTT.